This is a list of T cell receptor beta chains from one sample in a study of regulatory T cells in long-lasting Graves disease. TCRdb re-derived calls from the multiplex PCR reads in MiXCR, one entry per CDR3 protein. Among hundreds of thousands of distinct CDR3 sequences, under 25% were seen once, and the ten largest hold approximately 14%. Sequences were derived from peripheral blood mononuclear cells (PBMCs), sampled when the disease was refractory, from a patient treated with antithyroid drugs. The receptor set was obtained from a female donor with Graves disease. The CDR3 runs from the conserved cysteine through the conserved F or W. The D gene is left open where the match is weak. Clone size is shown for a subset of rows, as once, few, many or a class of expanded clone.

v_call: TRBV12-3/TRBV12-4
d_call: -
j_call: TRBJ2-7
clone_size: many
cdr3_nt: TGTGCCAGCAGTTTTCCCAGGATCCCCTACGAGCAGTACTTC
cdr3_aa: CASSFPRIPYEQYF

v_call: TRBV7-8
d_call: -
j_call: TRBJ1-4
clone_size: many
cdr3_nt: TGTGCCAGCAGCTTATCCAGGACCCCCACCAGGGAAAAACTGTTTTTT
cdr3_aa: CASSLSRTPTREKLFF

v_call: TRBV5-6
d_call: TRBD1
j_call: TRBJ1-5
clone_size: few
cdr3_nt: TGTGCCAGCAGCAAGACAGGGGATCAGCCCCAGCATTTT
cdr3_aa: CASSKTGDQPQHF

v_call: TRBV3-1
d_call: TRBD2
j_call: TRBJ2-5
clone_size: -
cdr3_nt: TGTGCCAGCAGCCAACGCGCCCGGGACTACCCTAGGGAGACCCAGTACTTC
cdr3_aa: CASSQRARDYPRETQYF

v_call: TRBV3-1
d_call: TRBD2
j_call: TRBJ2-7
clone_size: many
cdr3_nt: TGTGCCAGCAGCCAAGGGCTAGCGGGGGCGAAGCAGTACTTC
cdr3_aa: CASSQGLAGAKQYF

v_call: TRBV9
d_call: -
j_call: TRBJ1-3
clone_size: -
cdr3_nt: TGTGCCAGCAGCGTATCGGGTACCTCTGGAAACACCATATATTTT
cdr3_aa: CASSVSGTSGNTIYF

v_call: TRBV20-1
d_call: -
j_call: TRBJ1-2
clone_size: many
cdr3_nt: TGCAGTGCTTCCTACGGCGGGGGTGCGGACTACACCTTC
cdr3_aa: CSASYGGGADYTF

v_call: TRBV27
d_call: -
j_call: TRBJ2-7
clone_size: many
cdr3_nt: TGTGCCAGCAGCCCGGGACCACTCCGGGGCGAGCAGTACTTC
cdr3_aa: CASSPGPLRGEQYF

v_call: TRBV3-1
d_call: TRBD1
j_call: TRBJ1-5
clone_size: -
cdr3_nt: TGTGCCAGCAGCCGTTCTGGGACAGGGAGTCGGAGCAATCAGCCCCAGCATTTT
cdr3_aa: CASSRSGTGSRSNQPQHF

v_call: TRBV28
d_call: TRBD2
j_call: TRBJ2-5
clone_size: many
cdr3_nt: TGTGCCAGCAGGCTCGGGGGGAACCAAGAGACCCAGTACTTC
cdr3_aa: CASRLGGNQETQYF

v_call: TRBV28
d_call: TRBD1
j_call: TRBJ2-7
clone_size: many
cdr3_nt: TGTGCCAGCAGGAGACAGGGGGCTTGGGACTACGAGCAGTACTTC
cdr3_aa: CASRRQGAWDYEQYF

v_call: TRBV19
d_call: TRBD1
j_call: TRBJ2-1
clone_size: -
cdr3_nt: TGTGCCAGTAGTACGAGGACAGGGGGCTACAATGAGCAGTTCTTC
cdr3_aa: CASSTRTGGYNEQFF

v_call: TRBV4-1
d_call: TRBD1
j_call: TRBJ2-5
clone_size: -
cdr3_nt: TGCGCCAGCAACCTAGGGACAGGGAATTCAGAGACCCAGTACTTC
cdr3_aa: CASNLGTGNSETQYF

v_call: TRBV11-2
d_call: -
j_call: TRBJ2-1
clone_size: few
cdr3_nt: TGTGCCAGCAGCTTAGGGGGAAGGGACAATGAGCAGTTCTTC
cdr3_aa: CASSLGGRDNEQFF

v_call: TRBV6-1
d_call: TRBD2
j_call: TRBJ2-5
clone_size: many
cdr3_nt: TGTGCCAGCAGTGAACAAACTAGCGGAGCACAAGAGACCCAGTACTTC
cdr3_aa: CASSEQTSGAQETQYF

v_call: TRBV6-9
d_call: -
j_call: TRBJ1-1
clone_size: many
cdr3_nt: TGTGCCAGCAGTTATGGGGGGGCGCGGAACACTGAAGCTTTCTTT
cdr3_aa: CASSYGGARNTEAFF

v_call: TRBV7-2
d_call: -
j_call: TRBJ2-5
clone_size: few
cdr3_nt: TGTGCCAGCAGCTCTATTGGGGGAGAGACCCAGTACTTC
cdr3_aa: CASSSIGGETQYF

v_call: TRBV28
d_call: -
j_call: TRBJ2-7
clone_size: many
cdr3_nt: TGTGCCAGCAGTTCCGCCGGGTGGTCCCCTAACTCCTACGAGCAGTACTTC
cdr3_aa: CASSSAGWSPNSYEQYF

v_call: TRBV5-1
d_call: TRBD1
j_call: TRBJ1-2
clone_size: -
cdr3_nt: TGCGCCAGCAGCTTAATACAGGGGCACGGCTACACCTTC
cdr3_aa: CASSLIQGHGYTF

v_call: TRBV28
d_call: -
j_call: TRBJ1-3
clone_size: -
cdr3_nt: TGTGCCAGCAGTTTATATACAGGAAACTCTGGAAACACCATATATTTT
cdr3_aa: CASSLYTGNSGNTIYF

v_call: TRBV14
d_call: -
j_call: TRBJ1-1
clone_size: -
cdr3_nt: TGTGCCAGCAGCCAAAGGGGACAGAACACTGAAGCTTTCTTT
cdr3_aa: CASSQRGQNTEAFF

v_call: TRBV27
d_call: -
j_call: TRBJ2-2
clone_size: -
cdr3_nt: TGTGCCAGCAGTTTTCAGTATATGAACACCGGGGAGCTGTTTTTT
cdr3_aa: CASSFQYMNTGELFF

v_call: TRBV6-5
d_call: -
j_call: TRBJ2-7
clone_size: many
cdr3_nt: TGTGCCAGCAGTTACGAGGACAGAGCTTACGAGCAGTACTTC
cdr3_aa: CASSYEDRAYEQYF

v_call: TRBV7-9
d_call: -
j_call: TRBJ1-2
clone_size: few
cdr3_nt: TGTGCCAGCAGCCCTTACTCTACAGGGAACGATGGCTACACCTTC
cdr3_aa: CASSPYSTGNDGYTF

v_call: TRBV28
d_call: TRBD1
j_call: TRBJ1-1
clone_size: many
cdr3_nt: TGTGCCAGCAGTTTCCGGGACAGAGCTGAAGCTTTCTTT
cdr3_aa: CASSFRDRAEAFF

v_call: TRBV28
d_call: TRBD1
j_call: TRBJ2-5
clone_size: many
cdr3_nt: TGTGCCAGCAGTTTGGGACAGGGGGCTGGGACCCAGTACTTC
cdr3_aa: CASSLGQGAGTQYF

v_call: TRBV12-3/TRBV12-4
d_call: -
j_call: TRBJ2-5
clone_size: many
cdr3_nt: TGTGCCAGCAGTTTTTCGCAGGGGGGAAAGACCCAGTACTTC
cdr3_aa: CASSFSQGGKTQYF

v_call: TRBV10-3
d_call: -
j_call: TRBJ2-2
clone_size: few
cdr3_nt: TGTGCCATCAGTGTCCAATCGGGACTGCACACCGGGGAGCTGTTTTTT
cdr3_aa: CAISVQSGLHTGELFF

v_call: TRBV5-1
d_call: -
j_call: TRBJ1-1
clone_size: few
cdr3_nt: TGCGCCAGCAGTATGGGGATGAGCACTGAAGCTTTCTTT
cdr3_aa: CASSMGMSTEAFF

v_call: TRBV6-7
d_call: -
j_call: TRBJ2-7
clone_size: -
cdr3_nt: TGTGCCAGCAGTTACGCCGTCGAAGGAGAGGGGTCCAACGAGCAGTACTTC
cdr3_aa: CASSYAVEGEGSNEQYF

v_call: TRBV19
d_call: TRBD1
j_call: TRBJ1-1
clone_size: -
cdr3_nt: TGTGCCAGTAGTATTGACAGGGGACGCACTGAAGCTTTCTTT
cdr3_aa: CASSIDRGRTEAFF

v_call: TRBV18
d_call: -
j_call: TRBJ1-1
clone_size: -
cdr3_nt: TGTGCCAGCTCAAATGGGAACACTGAAGCTTTCTTT
cdr3_aa: CASSNGNTEAFF

v_call: TRBV12-3/TRBV12-4
d_call: TRBD1
j_call: TRBJ1-1
clone_size: many
cdr3_nt: TGTGCCAGCAGTTTAGCCTTGACAGGGAGTAACACTGAAGCTTTCTTT
cdr3_aa: CASSLALTGSNTEAFF

v_call: TRBV6-9
d_call: -
j_call: TRBJ1-1
clone_size: few
cdr3_nt: TGTGCCAGCAGTTACCCCACCGGGGGTTGGGGCACTGAAGCTTTCTTT
cdr3_aa: CASSYPTGGWGTEAFF

v_call: TRBV6-1
d_call: TRBD1
j_call: TRBJ1-1
clone_size: many
cdr3_nt: TGTGCCAGCAGAACGTACAGGGGAGGGACTGAAGCTTTCTTT
cdr3_aa: CASRTYRGGTEAFF